The rows below give T cell receptor beta chains drawn from one sample of a study of T cells in tumors after PD-1 blockade. Method: immunoSEQ multiplex PCR; TCRdb's copy keeps in-frame clones and lacks some. The sample lists several thousand clones, approximately 63% occurring once. The specimen was tumor tissue, collected after anti-PD-1 treatment. The receptor set was obtained from a human donor with basal cell carcinoma. The CDR3 runs from the conserved cysteine through the conserved F or W. A D gene is named only where the DNA matches it firmly. Clone sizes are given selectively: once, few, many, or a class where the clone is expanded.

DNA,CDR3,J,D,size,V
TGTGCCAGCAGCTTGGTTCGGGGGGGGCCCCAGCATTTT,CASSLVRGGPQHF,TRBJ1-5,-,-,TRBV5-6
TGTGCCAGCAGCCAAGGGGTAGATACCTACGAGCAGTACTTC,CASSQGVDTYEQYF,TRBJ2-7,-,-,TRBV4-2
TGCAGTGCTAGTGGTGCGGGAGGGCCCTCCACCGGGGAGCTGTTTTTT,CSASGAGGPSTGELFF,TRBJ2-2,TRBD2,-,TRBV20-1
TGTGCCAGCAGCTTAGACCAGCGGGGGTGGGATGAGCAGTTCTTC,CASSLDQRGWDEQFF,TRBJ2-1,TRBD2,-,TRBV7-8
TGTGCCAGCAGTTTTAAGGGGTGGACCTACGAGCAGTACTTC,CASSFKGWTYEQYF,TRBJ2-7,-,-,TRBV2
TGCGCCAGCAGCTTGGATGGGGGGCCTGCTCAGGCCCAGCATTTT,CASSLDGGPAQAQHF,TRBJ1-5,-,medium-sized,TRBV5-1
TGTGCCAGCAGCCTAGGGGGAGAAGAGACCCAGTACTTC,CASSLGGEETQYF,TRBJ2-5,-,-,TRBV9
TGTGCCAGCAGTTTCTCGGCGGGTGAGCAGTTCTTC,CASSFSAGEQFF,TRBJ2-1,-,few,TRBV6-2/TRBV6-3
TGCGCCAGCGAGGGGGACAGGCCCTACGAGCAGTACTTC,CASEGDRPYEQYF,TRBJ2-7,TRBD1,-,TRBV5-1
TGTGCCAGCACCCCACCCCTGGGACAGCCCAACTCCTACGAGCAGTACTTC,CASTPPLGQPNSYEQYF,TRBJ2-7,TRBD1,-,TRBV6-2/TRBV6-3
TGCGCCAGCAGCTACGGACAGGGGGCGAACGAGCAGTACTTC,CASSYGQGANEQYF,TRBJ2-7,TRBD1,-,TRBV5-1
TGTGCCAGTAGTATTTTCGGGACAGGCTCCTACGAGCAGTACTTC,CASSIFGTGSYEQYF,TRBJ2-7,TRBD1,few,TRBV19
TGTGCCAGCAGTTTATGGGGAGATACGCAGTATTTT,CASSLWGDTQYF,TRBJ2-3,-,-,TRBV12-3/TRBV12-4
TGTGCCAGCAGCCAAGCTTTCAACGAAGGACTGTATGGCTACACCTTC,CASSQAFNEGLYGYTF,TRBJ1-2,-,-,TRBV14
TGTGCCAGCAGCTACAACACCGAGCAGTACTTC,CASSYNTEQYF,TRBJ2-7,-,-,TRBV7-9
TGTGCCTGGAGTCCCGGCGGACGGCTCGGCTACACCTTC,CAWSPGGRLGYTF,TRBJ1-2,-,-,TRBV30
TGTGCCAGCAGCTTGTTGGGACAGGGGATCGGGGAGCTGTTTTTT,CASSLLGQGIGELFF,TRBJ2-2,TRBD1,large,TRBV5-8
TGTGCCAGCAGCCAAGTCCCCCCTAGCGATCGCTACAATGAGCAGTTCTTC,CASSQVPPSDRYNEQFF,TRBJ2-1,-,-,TRBV14
TGTGCCACCAGCAGGCGCGGGTCGAACATAGACAATGAGCAGTTCTTC,CATSRRGSNIDNEQFF,TRBJ2-1,-,few,TRBV15
TGTGCCAGCAGTCCCCAGTATGGGATAAAAAACATTCAGTACTTC,CASSPQYGIKNIQYF,TRBJ2-4,-,-,TRBV28
TGCAGTGCTAGTTCTCTTCAAACCAGCAATCAGCCCCAGCATTTT,CSASSLQTSNQPQHF,TRBJ1-5,-,-,TRBV20-1
TGTGCCAGCAGCTTGTCAGGGGGTTACAACACTGAAGCTTTCTTT,CASSLSGGYNTEAFF,TRBJ1-1,TRBD1,medium-sized,TRBV5-6
TGCGCCAGCAGCCCGTCTCAGGGTGTTAACTATGGCTACACCTTC,CASSPSQGVNYGYTF,TRBJ1-2,-,-,TRBV4-1
TGTGCTAGCAGCTTGACAGGGGACCCCACAGATACGCAGTATTTT,CASSLTGDPTDTQYF,TRBJ2-3,TRBD1,-,TRBV7-7
TGTGCCAGCAGTCAAGGTTCCGGGACTAGCGGCTACGAGCAGTACTTC,CASSQGSGTSGYEQYF,TRBJ2-7,TRBD2,-,TRBV6-1
TGTGCCAGCAGTGATACAGGTGGTGGGTACAATGAGCAGTTCTTC,CASSDTGGGYNEQFF,TRBJ2-1,-,-,TRBV6-1
TGTGCCAGTAGTATAAACTCGATCCAAGGGAAAGAGACCCAGTACTTC,CASSINSIQGKETQYF,TRBJ2-5,-,-,TRBV19
TGTGCCAGCAGCTTTTCAGGGGGCGATCCCATAGGCTACACCTTC,CASSFSGGDPIGYTF,TRBJ1-2,TRBD1,few,TRBV6-5
TGTGCCAGCGCCCATTCGATGTTGCCTTACGAGCAGTACTTC,CASAHSMLPYEQYF,TRBJ2-7,-,-,TRBV3-1/TRBV3-2
TGTGCCAGCAGCTTAGGGCAGAGAAGATTCTCTGGAAACACCATATATTTT,CASSLGQRRFSGNTIYF,TRBJ1-3,-,few,TRBV7-8
TGTGCCAGCAGCTGGTCGCTAGCGAGTTCCTACGAGCAGTACTTC,CASSWSLASSYEQYF,TRBJ2-7,-,large,TRBV27